The clone carrying this T cell receptor beta chain showed up just a few times. This specimen comes from a study of T cells after yellow fever vaccination. TCRdb passed the 5' RACE reads through MiXCR, listing each CDR3 protein once. The sample has under 200,000 distinct CDR3 sequences, approximately 10% seen once; the top ten hold 35% to 40%. This CDR3 has 13 residues. Trimming removed 4 bases from V and 0 bases from J, with 7 bases in between. J is TRBJ2-7 and V is TRBV12-3 or TRBV12-4; perhaps TRBD2 as D (6 bases). The sequenced sample was CD8+ T cells sorted from PBMCs, obtained 15 days after the yellow fever booster vaccination. The clonotype originates from a man younger than 35 who received the YFV17D yellow fever vaccine. CDR3 DNA: TGTGCCAGCAGTTCGACTAGCTCCTACGAGCAGTACTTC. Protein product: CASSSTSSYEQYF.